Listed below are T cell receptor beta chains from one sample, sequenced in a study of regulatory T cells in long-lasting Graves disease. TCRdb re-derived calls from the multiplex PCR reads in MiXCR, one entry per CDR3 protein. Of under 300,000 distinct CDR3 sequences listed, 20% to 25% are singletons. This material consisted of peripheral blood mononuclear cells (PBMCs), taken at new diagnosis, from a patient treated with antithyroid drugs. These receptors all stem from a female donor with Graves disease. Each CDR3 is given with its conserved first and last residue. A D gene is named only where the DNA matches it firmly. Clone size appears in some rows only: once, few, many, or a class for an expanded clone.

V gene	clone size	D gene	CDR3 length	J gene	CDR3 DNA	CDR3 protein
TRBV12-3/TRBV12-4	.	TRBD2	16	TRBJ2-1	TGTGCCAGCAGTTTAGCGCGGACTAGCGGGAGGAATGAGCAGTTCTTC	CASSLARTSGRNEQFF
TRBV7-2	many	TRBD2	15	TRBJ2-1	TGTGCCAGCAGCCTGACTAGCGGACTTATGGCTGAGCAGTTCTTC	CASSLTSGLMAEQFF
TRBV2	many	.	14	TRBJ2-3	TGTGCCAGCACTCCCTGGGCTAGCACAGATACGCAGTATTTT	CASTPWASTDTQYF
TRBV11-2	.	TRBD1	15	TRBJ2-7	TGTGCCAGCAGCTCGTCCGGGACAGGGGGAAACGAGCAGTACTTC	CASSSSGTGGNEQYF
TRBV28	many	.	14	TRBJ2-3	TGTGCCAGCAGGGAGGGACAGAACACAGATACGCAGTATTTT	CASREGQNTDTQYF
TRBV2	.	.	15	TRBJ2-2	TGTGCCAGCCAACTCTCGGGAACGGGCACCGGGGAGCTGTTTTTT	CASQLSGTGTGELFF
TRBV7-9	many	.	17	TRBJ2-2	TGTGCCAGCAGCTTAGCTTACAGGAACGCGAACACCGGGGAGCTGTTTTTT	CASSLAYRNANTGELFF
TRBV9	many	.	15	TRBJ2-3	TGTGCCAGCAGCGTTAGCGGAACTAGCACAGATACGCAGTATTTT	CASSVSGTSTDTQYF
TRBV7-9	many	TRBD2	14	TRBJ2-1	TGTGCCAGCAGCTGGGGACTAGCGGACAATGAGCAGTTCTTC	CASSWGLADNEQFF
TRBV29-1	.	TRBD1	13	TRBJ2-1	TGCAGCGTTCTGGGACAGGTGTACAATGAGCAGTTCTTC	CSVLGQVYNEQFF
TRBV18	many	.	13	TRBJ2-7	TGTGCCAGCTCACCACATCAGGAGGGCGAGCAGTACTTC	CASSPHQEGEQYF
TRBV12-3/TRBV12-4	.	.	13	TRBJ1-5	TGTGCCAGCAGGGACAAGGCGAATCAGCCCCAGCATTTC	CASRDKANQPQHF
TRBV19	.	TRBD2	13	TRBJ2-5	TGTGCCAGTAGTACGGGACTAGTAGAGACCCAGTACTTC	CASSTGLVETQYF
TRBV7-9	few	.	13	TRBJ2-5	TGTGCCAGCAGGTACAGGACCCTGGAGACCCAGTACTTC	CASRYRTLETQYF
TRBV28	many	.	13	TRBJ1-1	TGTGCCAGCAGTCCCTCCCTGAACACTGAAGCTTTCTTT	CASSPSLNTEAFF
TRBV29-1	.	TRBD2	18	TRBJ2-1	TGCAGCGTTGAAGGACTAGCTCCCGCTACTATGCTTAGGGATGAGCAGTTCTTC	CSVEGLAPATMLRDEQFF
TRBV2	many	TRBD1	15	TRBJ1-4	TGTGCCAGCAGTGAAAGACAGGGAAGGCGTGAAAAACTGTTTTTT	CASSERQGRREKLFF
TRBV24-1	many	.	15	TRBJ2-3	TGTGCCACCCAGGGAGGGGGGTATGGCACAGATACGCAGTATTTT	CATQGGGYGTDTQYF
TRBV5-5	.	TRBD1	12	TRBJ2-7	TGTGCCAGCAGCGCCAGGGGGTACGAGCAGTACTTC	CASSARGYEQYF
TRBV18	many	.	14	TRBJ2-1	TGTGCCAGCTCACCGGGGGTTTACTACAATGAGCAGTTCTTC	CASSPGVYYNEQFF
TRBV11-2	many	.	15	TRBJ1-1	TGTGCCAGCAGCAGTCGGACAGACTTCAACACTGAAGCTTTCTTT	CASSSRTDFNTEAFF
TRBV19	many	TRBD1	14	TRBJ2-7	TGTGCCAGTAGTATAGGAAACAGGGGGGACGAGCAGTACTTC	CASSIGNRGDEQYF
TRBV5-8	.	.	15	TRBJ1-2	TGTGCCAGCAGCTCAGTACCAGGGCTTAACTATGGCTACACCTTC	CASSSVPGLNYGYTF
TRBV12-3/TRBV12-4	few	TRBD1	15	TRBJ1-5	TGTGCCAGCAGTTTCGGCACAGGGGGCGGTCAGCCCCAGCATTTT	CASSFGTGGGQPQHF
TRBV11-2	many	TRBD1	14	TRBJ2-5	TGTGCCAGCAGCTTCCCTGGGACAGGAGAGACCCAGTACTTC	CASSFPGTGETQYF
TRBV5-4	few	TRBD2	15	TRBJ2-7	TGTGCCAGCAGCCCAGAAGCGGGGGGGCCCTACGAGCAGTACTTC	CASSPEAGGPYEQYF
TRBV18	many	.	15	TRBJ2-4	TGTGCCAGCTCACCAACTTGGGGCGGCAAAAACATTCAGTACTTC	CASSPTWGGKNIQYF
TRBV18	many	.	15	TRBJ2-3	TGTGCCAGCTCACCCACTACGGGAGACCCCGATACGCAGTATTTT	CASSPTTGDPDTQYF
TRBV7-2	.	TRBD1	12	TRBJ2-7	TGTGCCAGCAGCGCCTACAGGGGCGAGCAGTACTTC	CASSAYRGEQYF
TRBV20-1	many	.	12	TRBJ1-1	TGCAGTGGTAAGACCATGGTGGCTGAAGCTTTCTTT	CSGKTMVAEAFF
TRBV4-2	few	TRBD2	17	TRBJ2-2	TGTGCCAGCAGCCCGGCCGGGACTAGCGGGGGCGTCGGGGAGCTGTTTTTT	CASSPAGTSGGVGELFF
TRBV6-1	many	.	12	TRBJ1-5	TGTGCCAGCAGGTCCTATGATCAGCCCCAGCATTTT	CASRSYDQPQHF
TRBV10-3	.	TRBD1	15	TRBJ2-2	TGTGCCATCAGAGAAGGACAGGGGTGGACCGGGGAGCTGTTTTTT	CAIREGQGWTGELFF
TRBV20-1	many	.	16	TRBJ1-1	TGCAGTGCTAGAGATATTAGTACAGGCACGAACACTGAAGCTTTCTTT	CSARDISTGTNTEAFF
TRBV4-2	few	.	15	TRBJ2-3	TGTGCCAGCAGCCAAGACCCCTCAAACGTGGATACGCAGTATTTT	CASSQDPSNVDTQYF
TRBV7-9	.	.	11	TRBJ2-7	TGTGCCAGCAGCTTAGACCGGGAGCAGTACTTC	CASSLDREQYF
TRBV7-6	.	.	13	TRBJ2-7	TGTGCCAGCAGCTCCGAGGACAGCTACGAGCAGTACTTC	CASSSEDSYEQYF
TRBV27	many	.	12	TRBJ2-7	TGTGCCAGCAGTTGGCAGGGCTACGAGCAGTACTTC	CASSWQGYEQYF
TRBV7-8	many	.	17	TRBJ2-1	TGTGCCAGCAGCTTGGAGGACTCGGGCTACCTATACAATGAGCAGTTCTTC	CASSLEDSGYLYNEQFF
TRBV3-2	many	.	14	TRBJ2-3	TGTGCCAGCAGCGGGCGGTTTAACACAGATACGCAGTATTTT	CASSGRFNTDTQYF
TRBV20-1	.	TRBD1	13	TRBJ1-6	TGCAGTGCAACGACAGGGGCGGGCTCACCCCTCCACTTT	CSATTGAGSPLHF
TRBV7-7	many	TRBD2	16	TRBJ2-5	TGTGCCAGCAGGCCGGGACTAGCGGGGGGTCAAGAGACCCAGTACTTC	CASRPGLAGGQETQYF
TRBV5-1	few	.	16	TRBJ2-2	TGCGCCAGCAGCTATGGGACTGGAGGGTCGGCCGGGGAGCTGTTTTTT	CASSYGTGGSAGELFF
TRBV4-2	.	.	15	TRBJ2-3	TGTGCCAGCAGCCCCGACGGTTTTAGCACAGATACGCAGTATTTT	CASSPDGFSTDTQYF
TRBV20-1	many	TRBD2	15	TRBJ2-5	TGCAGTGCTAGATACCTAGCGGGGGGTATATGGACCCAGTACTTC	CSARYLAGGIWTQYF
TRBV20-1	many	.	14	TRBJ1-1	TGCAGTGCAAAAGAGGGACACATGAACACTGAAGCTTTCTTT	CSAKEGHMNTEAFF
TRBV29-1	.	TRBD1	15	TRBJ2-3	TGCAGCGTTGAGGGGGGACAGGGGCACACAGATACGCAGTATTTT	CSVEGGQGHTDTQYF
TRBV5-5	many	.	15	TRBJ2-4	TGTGCCAGCAGCTCTTACAGGGAGGCCAAAAACATTCAGTACTTC	CASSSYREAKNIQYF
TRBV11-2	.	.	13	TRBJ1-3	TGTGCCAGCAGCTTATCCAGGGGAAACACCATATATTTT	CASSLSRGNTIYF
TRBV5-1	many	.	15	TRBJ1-1	TGCGCCAGCAGCTTGGCTTCGGGGGGCCGGACTGAAGCTTTCTTT	CASSLASGGRTEAFF
TRBV18	.	.	15	TRBJ1-1	TGTGCCAGCTCCCACCCTACGGTAAAGCTGGGGGAAGCTTTCTTT	CASSHPTVKLGEAFF
TRBV11-3	many	TRBD1	15	TRBJ2-1	TGTGCCAGCAGCCTAAGCCAGGGGGCTATCAGTGAGCAGTTCTTC	CASSLSQGAISEQFF
TRBV6-2/TRBV6-3	many	.	13	TRBJ2-1	TGTGCCAGCAGTTACGCCATATACAATGAGCAGTTCTTC	CASSYAIYNEQFF
TRBV29-1	many	.	14	TRBJ1-1	TGCAGCGTTGTGGGTCCAGGGATGAACACTGAAGCTTTCTTT	CSVVGPGMNTEAFF
TRBV11-3	many	TRBD1	14	TRBJ2-7	TGTGCCAGCAGCCCGACAGGGGACCGCTACGAGCAGTACTTC	CASSPTGDRYEQYF
TRBV6-1	few	.	17	TRBJ1-2	TGTGCCAGCACCGAAAAGGCTTCAGTCGGCCGCGACTATGGCTACACCTTC	CASTEKASVGRDYGYTF
TRBV10-3	.	.	12	TRBJ2-7	TGTACCATCAGTGTTGGCCATCTCGAGCAGTACTTC	CTISVGHLEQYF